This T cell receptor beta chain comes out of a study of T cells in Graves' hyperthyroidism and ophthalmopathy. This clonotype was counted ten times or more. Its target is unknown. Findings and limits, study-wide: Most thyroid clonotypes with frequency above 0.001 were detected in blood.

Researchers took RNA transcripts and amplified the TCR beta CDR3 regions from them. Primed by the HTBI set, a first-round RT-PCR was run on the TCR CDR3. MiXCR, applied by TCRdb to the multiplex PCR reads, yields one record per CDR3 protein. Of 530,000 or so distinct CDR3 sequences in the sample, approximately 25% are singletons; the top ten hold approximately 10%. Trimming took 6 bases from V and 6 from J; bases not matched to a gene: 8. Germline CDR1 and CDR2: MNHEY and SVGEGT. This CDR3 region has 15 residues. Subjects with ophthalmopathy showed a Clinical Activity Score no lower than 3, a NOSPECS grade no lower than 4, and a duration shorter than 3 months. Clinicians diagnosed patients from clinical symptoms, serum thyroxine and TRAb, thyroid ultrasound and orbital computed tomography. The PBMCs were taken from about 9.7 ml of fresh peripheral blood.

The sequence derives from a woman younger than 45 with Graves' ophthalmopathy. The chain carries TRBV6-2 or TRBV6-3 and TRBJ1-5, with TRBD1 matching over 10 bases. The sequenced sample consisted of blood. The CDR3 reads CASRSDRGLGQPQHF. The CDR3 DNA is TGTGCCAGCAGGTCCGACAGGGGGCTAGGTCAGCCCCAGCATTTT.